A single sample gave rise to the 3 T cell receptor beta chains below, sequenced in a study of CD8 T cells in ankylosing spondylitis. Study-wide results and caveats: Characteristic, it appeared, of ankylosing spondylitis blood was a TCR beta motif of eight highly homologous variants.

Their antigen targets remain unknown. TCRdb re-called the 5' RACE reads with MiXCR, one entry per CDR3 protein. The sample records a few hundred thousand distinct CDR3 sequences, less than 10% being singletons. Material for sequencing was blood, either unsorted or a sorted T cell fraction (not recorded which). These TCRs come from a male donor with ankylosing spondylitis.

The V gene is TRBV7-8, the J gene TRBJ2-7; no firm D call. V shed 4 bases and J shed 5 bases, with 9 bases lying between them. The CDR3 runs 12 residues. Germline loops: CDR1 SGHVS, CDR2 FQNEAQ. CDR3 residues: CASSSVVDEQYF. The DNA for the CDR3 is TGTGCCAGCAGCTCCGTTGTGGACGAGCAGTACTTC.

This clonotype appeared many times. The gene calls are TRBV12-3 or TRBV12-4 and TRBJ1-1; D unresolved. The CDR3 is made up of 13 amino acids. V lost 3 bases, J lost 0 bases, and 5 bases lay in between. CDR3 sequence (DNA): TGTGCCAGCAGTTTCCTGGTGAACACTGAAGCTTTCTTT. This translates into CASSFLVNTEAFF.

This clonotype occurred a few times. The CDR3 loop reads CASSLGTSGRAPYEQYF. The CDR3 region has the DNA TGCGCCAGCAGCTTGGGAACTAGCGGGAGGGCCCCCTACGAGCAGTACTTC. The chain uses TRBV5-1 and TRBJ2-7; 13 nucleotides match TRBD2. Trimming at V came to 0 bases and at J to 2 bases, leaving 5 bases not matched to a gene. There are 17 residues in the CDR3. Germline values: CDR1 SGHRS, CDR2 YFSETQ.